Listed below are T cell receptor beta chains from one sample, sequenced in a study of early stage breast cancer tumors. The method was immunoSEQ multiplex PCR; TCRdb's version includes in-frame clones alone and lacks a portion of them. Here the sample spans fewer than 30,000 clones, 80% being singletons. Specimen: blood. The receptor set was obtained from a person aged 60 to 70 with breast cancer. CDR3s include the opening cysteine and the closing phenylalanine or tryptophan. D genes are given only for firm matches. A clone size is listed for some rows: how often the clone was seen (once, few, many), or a class if it is expanded.

TRBV30,.,TRBD1,TRBJ1-2,CAWSGQGAGGYTF,TGTGCCTGGAGTGGGCAGGGGGCAGGGGGCTACACCTTC
TRBV28,.,.,TRBJ1-1,CASSITGLAFF,TGTGCCAGCAGTATAACAGGGCTGGCTTTCTTT
TRBV18,once,.,TRBJ2-1,CASSPRASSDEQFF,TGTGCCAGCTCACCACGGGCCTCTTCGGATGAGCAGTTCTTC
TRBV7-2,.,.,TRBJ2-1,CASTPTTNEQFF,TGTGCCAGCACCCCCACAACAAATGAGCAGTTCTTC
TRBV5-4,.,TRBD2,TRBJ2-2,CASSSLAGANTGELFF,TGTGCCAGCAGCTCCTTAGCGGGGGCGAACACCGGGGAGCTGTTTTTT
TRBV2,once,.,TRBJ1-2,CASSTGRGRSRGYTF,TGTGCCAGCAGTACCGGGAGGGGCCGATCAAGGGGCTACACCTTC
TRBV2,.,.,TRBJ2-7,CASKSGPYEQYF,TGTGCCAGCAAGAGCGGGCCCTACGAGCAGTACTTC
TRBV11-2,.,TRBD2,TRBJ2-3,CASSVRTSGVTDTQYF,TGTGCCAGCAGCGTAAGAACTAGCGGAGTCACAGATACGCAGTATTTT
TRBV28,once,TRBD2,TRBJ2-7,CASSMAGGVTYEQYF,TGTGCCAGCAGCATGGCGGGGGGGGTGACCTACGAGCAGTACTTC
TRBV29-1,.,TRBD1,TRBJ2-3,CSAGQVLTDTQYF,TGCAGCGCAGGACAGGTTCTCACAGATACGCAGTATTTT
TRBV4-3,.,.,TRBJ2-3,CASSQGSGSGADTQYF,TGCGCCAGCAGCCAAGGCTCCGGGTCAGGGGCAGATACGCAGTATTTT
TRBV2,.,TRBD1,TRBJ1-2,CANPQGYYGYTF,TGTGCCAACCCACAGGGGTACTATGGCTACACCTTC
TRBV7-9,.,TRBD1,TRBJ2-1,CASSRWGQGNNEQFF,TGTGCCAGCAGCCGGTGGGGACAGGGGAACAATGAGCAGTTCTTC
TRBV19,.,TRBD2,TRBJ2-2,CASSNLGGSGRAGLPGELFF,TGTGCCAGTAGCAACCTGGGGGGGAGCGGGAGGGCCGGTCTCCCCGGGGAGCTGTTTTTT
TRBV27,few,.,TRBJ1-1,CASSLKSRTEAFF,TGTGCCAGCAGTTTAAAGTCTAGGACTGAAGCTTTCTTT
TRBV7-2,.,.,TRBJ2-5,CASSLAGRPETQYF,TGTGCCAGCAGCTTAGCGGGCAGGCCCGAGACCCAGTACTTC
TRBV27,.,.,TRBJ1-3,CASSPTQPGNTIYF,TGTGCCAGCAGTCCGACACAGCCGGGAAACACCATATATTTT
TRBV7-8,.,TRBD1,TRBJ2-7,CASSFVGQGGYEQYF,TGTGCCAGCAGCTTCGTAGGACAGGGGGGTTACGAGCAGTACTTC
TRBV6-4,.,.,TRBJ1-1,CASSDPATGEAFF,TGTGCCAGCAGTGACCCTGCTACAGGGGAAGCTTTCTTT
TRBV7-2,.,.,TRBJ1-5,CASSLVSRAGNQPQHF,TGTGCCAGCAGCTTAGTATCCAGGGCGGGCAATCAGCCCCAGCATTTT
TRBV30,.,.,TRBJ1-2,CAWSGQGSNGYTF,TGTGCCTGGAGTGGGCAGGGTAGCAATGGCTACACCTTC
TRBV2,.,.,TRBJ2-1,CASRAEYNEQFF,TGTGCCAGCAGGGCCGAATACAATGAGCAGTTCTTC
TRBV7-9,once,.,TRBJ1-5,CASSRRADQPQHF,TGTGCCAGCAGCCGACGCGCGGATCAGCCCCAGCATTTT
TRBV18,.,TRBD1,TRBJ1-4,CASSRDSLNEKLFF,TGTGCCAGCTCACGGGACAGCCTAAATGAAAAACTGTTTTTT
TRBV2,.,.,TRBJ2-5,CASSGARGLSVNHNPQETQYF,TGTGCCAGCAGTGGCGCTAGGGGTTTAAGCGTTAACCATAACCCCCAAGAGACCCAGTACTTC
TRBV9,.,TRBD2,TRBJ2-7,CASSVGTSGSLDEQYF,TGTGCCAGCAGCGTTGGGACTAGCGGGAGTTTAGACGAGCAGTACTTC
TRBV7-6,.,.,TRBJ1-4,CASSLGIGGDEKLFF,TGTGCCAGCAGCCTAGGGATAGGGGGGGATGAAAAACTGTTTTTT
TRBV18,.,.,TRBJ2-7,CASSPSTYEQYF,TGTGCCAGCTCACCTTCAACTTACGAGCAGTACTTC
TRBV13,.,.,TRBJ1-5,CASSLRGGTGGNDQPQHF,TGTGCCAGCAGCTTAAGGGGGGGGACTGGGGGCAACGATCAGCCCCAGCATTTT
TRBV5-1,once,TRBD2,TRBJ2-1,CASSLTSGTQSYNEQFF,TGCGCCAGCAGCTTGACTAGCGGGACTCAATCCTACAATGAGCAGTTCTTC
TRBV19,.,.,TRBJ2-5,CASSIDSRGAGTQYF,TGTGCCAGTAGTATAGACTCCAGGGGGGCGGGGACCCAGTACTTC
TRBV19,.,.,TRBJ2-6,CASSIVAGATSGANVLTF,TGTGCCAGTAGTATAGTCGCAGGGGCCACCTCTGGGGCCAACGTCCTGACTTTC